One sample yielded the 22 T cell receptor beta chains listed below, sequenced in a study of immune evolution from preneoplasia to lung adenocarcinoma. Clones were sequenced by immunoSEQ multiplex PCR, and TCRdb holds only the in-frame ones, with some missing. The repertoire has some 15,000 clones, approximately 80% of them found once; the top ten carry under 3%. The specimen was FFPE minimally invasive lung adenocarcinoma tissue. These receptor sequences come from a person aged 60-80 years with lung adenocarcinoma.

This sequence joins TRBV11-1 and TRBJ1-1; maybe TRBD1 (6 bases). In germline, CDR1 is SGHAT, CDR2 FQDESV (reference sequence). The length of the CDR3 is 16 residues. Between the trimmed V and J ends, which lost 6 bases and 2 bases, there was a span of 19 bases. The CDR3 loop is CASRRRTGLGNTEAFF. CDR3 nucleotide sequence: TGTGCCAGCAGACGTCGAACAGGGTTAGGAAACACTGAAGCTTTCTTT.

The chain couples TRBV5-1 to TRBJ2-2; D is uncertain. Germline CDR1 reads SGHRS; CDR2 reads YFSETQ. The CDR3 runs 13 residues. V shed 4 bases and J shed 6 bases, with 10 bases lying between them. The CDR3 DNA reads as TGCGCCAGCAGCCGGTCTGATTCCGGGGAGCTGTTTTTT. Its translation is CASSRSDSGELFF.

DNA for the CDR3: TGTGCCAGCAGCCCCAGGGGGGGTTTCGGAAACACCATATATTTT. It is translated as CASSPRGGFGNTIYF. The chain couples TRBV13 to TRBJ1-3, with TRBD1 identical over 7 bases. J gave up 4 bases and V 5 bases, and 8 bases lay outside the gene matches. The CDR3 length is 15 residues. The germline V gene has CDR1 PRHDT and CDR2 FYEKMQ (reference sequence).

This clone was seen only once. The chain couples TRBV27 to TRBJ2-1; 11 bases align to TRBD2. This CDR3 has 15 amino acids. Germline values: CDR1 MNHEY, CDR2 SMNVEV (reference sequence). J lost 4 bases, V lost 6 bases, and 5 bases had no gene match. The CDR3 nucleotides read TGTGCCAGCAGCCATACTAGCGGGGGTTACAATGAGCAGTTCTTC. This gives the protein CASSHTSGGYNEQFF.

The CDR3 coding sequence is TGTGCCAGCAGTGTGACAGGCCTTAGCTCCTACGAGCAGTACTTC. Residues: CASSVTGLSSYEQYF. The chain couples TRBV28 to TRBJ2-7; D is possibly TRBD1 (6 bases). The V end was cut by 5 bases, the J end by 0 bases, with 14 bases between. This CDR3 has 15 amino acids. Per the germline V gene, CDR1 is MDHEN and CDR2 is SYDVKM.

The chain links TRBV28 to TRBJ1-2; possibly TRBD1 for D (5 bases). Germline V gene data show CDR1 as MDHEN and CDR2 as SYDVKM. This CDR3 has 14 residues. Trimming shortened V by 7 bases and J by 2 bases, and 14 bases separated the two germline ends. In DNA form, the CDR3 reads TGTGCCAGCACCCCCGGGGGGTTGAACTATGGCTACACCTTC. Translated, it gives CASTPGGLNYGYTF.

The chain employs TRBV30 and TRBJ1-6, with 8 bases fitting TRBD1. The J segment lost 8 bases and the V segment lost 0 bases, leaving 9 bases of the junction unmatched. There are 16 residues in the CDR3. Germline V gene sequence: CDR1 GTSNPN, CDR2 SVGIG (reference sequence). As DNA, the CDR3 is TGTGCCTGGAGTGTATTTGGACAGGGTAAGGATTCACCCCTCCACTTT. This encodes CAWSVFGQGKDSPLHF.

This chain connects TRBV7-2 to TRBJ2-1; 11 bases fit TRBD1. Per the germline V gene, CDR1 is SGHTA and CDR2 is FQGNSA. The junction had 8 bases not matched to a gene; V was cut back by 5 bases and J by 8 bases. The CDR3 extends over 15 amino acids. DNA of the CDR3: TGTGCCAGCAGCCGGACAGGGGGCGCGGGATATGAGCAGTTCTTC. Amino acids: CASSRTGGAGYEQFF.

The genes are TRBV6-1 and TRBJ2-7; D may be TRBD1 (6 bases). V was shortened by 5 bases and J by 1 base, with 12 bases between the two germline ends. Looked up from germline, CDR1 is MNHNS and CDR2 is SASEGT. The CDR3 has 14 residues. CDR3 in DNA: TGTGCCAGCAGTTCTCAGGGGCCGTCCTACGAGCAGTACTTC. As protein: CASSSQGPSYEQYF.

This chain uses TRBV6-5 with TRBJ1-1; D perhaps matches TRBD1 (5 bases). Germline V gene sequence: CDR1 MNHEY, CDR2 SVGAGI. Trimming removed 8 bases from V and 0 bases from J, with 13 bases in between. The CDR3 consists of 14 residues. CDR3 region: CASRRGPMNTEAFF. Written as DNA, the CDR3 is TGTGCCAGCCGACGGGGCCCAATGAACACTGAAGCTTTCTTT.

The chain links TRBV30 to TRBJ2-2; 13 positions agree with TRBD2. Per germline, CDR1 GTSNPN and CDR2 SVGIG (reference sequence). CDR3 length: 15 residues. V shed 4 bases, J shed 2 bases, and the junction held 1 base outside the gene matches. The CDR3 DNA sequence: TGTGCCTGGAAGGGACTAGCGGGAAACACCGGGGAGCTGTTTTTT. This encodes CAWKGLAGNTGELFF.

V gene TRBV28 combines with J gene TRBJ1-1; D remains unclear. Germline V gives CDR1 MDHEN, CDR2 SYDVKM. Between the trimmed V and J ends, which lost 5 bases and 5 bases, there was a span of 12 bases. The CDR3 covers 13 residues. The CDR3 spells CASSAGTRTEAFF. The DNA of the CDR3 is TGTGCCAGCAGTGCAGGTACTAGGACTGAAGCTTTCTTT.

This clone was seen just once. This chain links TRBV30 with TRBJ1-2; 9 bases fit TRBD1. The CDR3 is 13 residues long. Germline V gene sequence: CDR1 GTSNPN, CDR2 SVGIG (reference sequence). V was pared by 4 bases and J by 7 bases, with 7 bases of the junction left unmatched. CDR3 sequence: CAWMDRGSGGYTF. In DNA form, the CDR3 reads TGTGCCTGGATGGACAGGGGCTCAGGTGGCTACACCTTC.

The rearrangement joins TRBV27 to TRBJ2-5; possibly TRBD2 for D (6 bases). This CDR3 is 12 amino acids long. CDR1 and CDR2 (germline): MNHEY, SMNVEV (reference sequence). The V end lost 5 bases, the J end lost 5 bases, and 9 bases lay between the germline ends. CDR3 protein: CASSVRGETQYF. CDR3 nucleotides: TGTGCCAGCAGTGTCCGGGGGGAGACCCAGTACTTC.

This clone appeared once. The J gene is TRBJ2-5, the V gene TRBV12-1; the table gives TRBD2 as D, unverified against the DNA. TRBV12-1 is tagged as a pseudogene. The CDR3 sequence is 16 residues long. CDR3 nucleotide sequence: TGTGCCAGCAGCCCCGGTCCCAACGGGGGGGGAGAGACCCAGTACTTC. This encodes CASSPGPNGGGETQYF.

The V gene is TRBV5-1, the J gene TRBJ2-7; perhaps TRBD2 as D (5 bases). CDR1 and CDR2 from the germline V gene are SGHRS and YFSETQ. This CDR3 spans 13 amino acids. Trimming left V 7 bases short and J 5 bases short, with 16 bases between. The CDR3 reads CASHFPEGDEQYF. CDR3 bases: TGCGCCAGCCATTTCCCCGAGGGAGACGAGCAGTACTTC.

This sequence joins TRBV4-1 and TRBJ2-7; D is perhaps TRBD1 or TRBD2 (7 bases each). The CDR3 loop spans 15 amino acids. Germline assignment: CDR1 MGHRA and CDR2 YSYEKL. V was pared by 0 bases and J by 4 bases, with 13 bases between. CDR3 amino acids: CASSQEGGGSYEQYF. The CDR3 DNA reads TGCGCCAGCAGCCAAGAGGGAGGGGGCTCTTACGAGCAGTACTTC.

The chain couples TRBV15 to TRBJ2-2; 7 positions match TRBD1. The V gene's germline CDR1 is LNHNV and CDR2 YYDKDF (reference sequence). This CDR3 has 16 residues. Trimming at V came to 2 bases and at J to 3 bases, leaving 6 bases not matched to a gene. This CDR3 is CATSRKFGTDTGELFF. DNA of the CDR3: TGTGCCACCAGCAGAAAATTCGGGACAGACACCGGGGAGCTGTTTTTT.

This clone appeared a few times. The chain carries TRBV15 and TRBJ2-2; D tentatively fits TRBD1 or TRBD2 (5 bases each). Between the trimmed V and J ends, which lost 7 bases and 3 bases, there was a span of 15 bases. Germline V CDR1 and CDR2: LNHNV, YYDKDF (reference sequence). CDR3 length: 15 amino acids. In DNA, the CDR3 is TGTGCCACCACGAGCGGCAGGGTAGACACCGGGGAGCTGTTTTTT. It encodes CATTSGRVDTGELFF. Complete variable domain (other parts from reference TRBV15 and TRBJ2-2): DAMVIQNPRYQVTQFGKPVTLSCSQTLNHNVMYWYQQKSSQAPKLLFHYYDKDFNNEADTPDNFQSRRPNTSFCFLDIRSPGLGDTAMYLCATTSGRVDTGELFFGEGSRLTVL.

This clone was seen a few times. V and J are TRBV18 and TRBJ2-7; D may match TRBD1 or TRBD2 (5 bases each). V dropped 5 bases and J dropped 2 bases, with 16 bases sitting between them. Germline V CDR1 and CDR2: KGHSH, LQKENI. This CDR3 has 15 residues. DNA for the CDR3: TGTGCCAGCTCAATCGCCGGGACCGCCCCCTACGAGCAGTACTTC. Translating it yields CASSIAGTAPYEQYF.

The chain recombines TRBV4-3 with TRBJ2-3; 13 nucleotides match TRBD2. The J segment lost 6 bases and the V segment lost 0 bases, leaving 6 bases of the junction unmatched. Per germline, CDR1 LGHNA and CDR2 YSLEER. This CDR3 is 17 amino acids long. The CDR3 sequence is CASSQETSGGGRDTQYF. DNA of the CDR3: TGCGCCAGCAGCCAAGAAACTAGCGGGGGGGGACGCGATACGCAGTATTTT.

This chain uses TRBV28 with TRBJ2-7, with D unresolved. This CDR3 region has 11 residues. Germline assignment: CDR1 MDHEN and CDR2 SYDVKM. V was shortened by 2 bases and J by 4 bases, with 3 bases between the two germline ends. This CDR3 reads CASSLKYEQYF. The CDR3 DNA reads TGTGCCAGCAGTTTAAAATACGAGCAGTACTTC.